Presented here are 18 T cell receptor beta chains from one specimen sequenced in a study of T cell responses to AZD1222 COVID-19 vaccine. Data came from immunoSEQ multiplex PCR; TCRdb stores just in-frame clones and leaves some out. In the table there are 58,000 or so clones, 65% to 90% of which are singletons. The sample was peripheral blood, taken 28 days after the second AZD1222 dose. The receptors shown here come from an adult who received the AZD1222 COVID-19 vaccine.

This CDR3 reads CASSLARGQGGYTF. DNA for the CDR3: TGTGCCAGCAGTTTAGCCAGGGGGCAAGGTGGCTACACCTTC. The rearrangement links TRBV28 to TRBJ1-2; 8 positions agree with TRBD1. The CDR3 contains 14 residues. V was clipped by 2 bases and J by 7 bases; unmatched bases: 6. CDR1 is MDHEN and CDR2 is SYDVKM in the germline V gene.

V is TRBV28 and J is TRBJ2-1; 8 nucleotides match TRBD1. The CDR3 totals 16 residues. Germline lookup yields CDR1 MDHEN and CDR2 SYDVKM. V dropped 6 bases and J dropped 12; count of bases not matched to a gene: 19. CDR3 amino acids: CASSLAGGSGPVRQFF. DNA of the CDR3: TGTGCCAGCAGCTTGGCAGGGGGCAGCGGCCCTGTCAGGCAGTTCTTC.

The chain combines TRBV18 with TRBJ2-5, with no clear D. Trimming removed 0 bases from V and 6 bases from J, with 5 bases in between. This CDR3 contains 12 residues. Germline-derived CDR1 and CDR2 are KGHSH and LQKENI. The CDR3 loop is CASSPPIQTQYF. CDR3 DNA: TGTGCCAGCTCACCACCCATCCAGACCCAGTACTTC.

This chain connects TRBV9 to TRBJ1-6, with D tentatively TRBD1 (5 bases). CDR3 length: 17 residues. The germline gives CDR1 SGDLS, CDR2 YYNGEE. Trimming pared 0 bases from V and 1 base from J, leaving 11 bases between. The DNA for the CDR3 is TGTGCCAGCAGCGTAGGAGACGGGGGGTCCTATAATTCACCCCTCCACTTT. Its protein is CASSVGDGGSYNSPLHF.

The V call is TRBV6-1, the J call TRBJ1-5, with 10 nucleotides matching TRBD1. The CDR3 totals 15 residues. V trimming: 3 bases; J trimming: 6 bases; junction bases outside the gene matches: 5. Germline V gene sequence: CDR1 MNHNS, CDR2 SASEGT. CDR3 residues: CASSDSGTGVQPQHF. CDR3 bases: TGTGCCAGCAGTGATTCTGGGACAGGGGTTCAGCCCCAGCATTTT.

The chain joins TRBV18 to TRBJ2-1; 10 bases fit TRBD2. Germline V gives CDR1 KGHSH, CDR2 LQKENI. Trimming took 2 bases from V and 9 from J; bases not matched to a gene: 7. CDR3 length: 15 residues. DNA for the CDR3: TGTGCCAGCTCACCAGGGGAGCGGGAGGGTGGTGAGCAGTTCTTC. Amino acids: CASSPGEREGGEQFF.

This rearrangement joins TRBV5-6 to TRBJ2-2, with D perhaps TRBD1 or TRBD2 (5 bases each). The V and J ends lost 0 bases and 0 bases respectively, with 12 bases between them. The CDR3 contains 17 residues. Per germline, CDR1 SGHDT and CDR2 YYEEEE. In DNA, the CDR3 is TGTGCCAGCAGCTTGGCCGGGACGGTGACGAACACCGGGGAGCTGTTTTTT. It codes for CASSLAGTVTNTGELFF.

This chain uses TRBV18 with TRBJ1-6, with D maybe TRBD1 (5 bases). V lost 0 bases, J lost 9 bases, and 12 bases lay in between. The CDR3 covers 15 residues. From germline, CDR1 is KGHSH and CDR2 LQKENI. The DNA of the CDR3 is TGTGCCAGCTCACCACCGGGCAGGGTGTCTTCACCCCTCCACTTT. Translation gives CASSPPGRVSSPLHF.

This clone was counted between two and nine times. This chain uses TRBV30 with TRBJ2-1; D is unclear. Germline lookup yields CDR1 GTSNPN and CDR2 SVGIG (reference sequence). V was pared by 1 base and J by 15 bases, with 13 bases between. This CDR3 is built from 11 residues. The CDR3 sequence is CAWSAPLFLFF. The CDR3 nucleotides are TGTGCCTGGAGTGCGCCCCTTTTTTTGTTCTTC.

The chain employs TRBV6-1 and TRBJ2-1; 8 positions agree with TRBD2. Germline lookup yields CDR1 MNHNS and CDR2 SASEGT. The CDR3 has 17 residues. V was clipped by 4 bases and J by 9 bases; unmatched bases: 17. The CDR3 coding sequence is TGTGCCAGCAGTGCCCTATTCGGGGCGGGGGGCCGTAGTGAGCAGTTCTTC. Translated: CASSALFGAGGRSEQFF.

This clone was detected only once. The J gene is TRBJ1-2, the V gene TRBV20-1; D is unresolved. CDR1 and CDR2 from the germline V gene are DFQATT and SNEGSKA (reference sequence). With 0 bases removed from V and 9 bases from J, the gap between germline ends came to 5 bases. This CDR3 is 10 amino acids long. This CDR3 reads CSARDSSYTF. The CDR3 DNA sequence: TGCAGTGCTAGAGATAGCAGCTACACCTTC.

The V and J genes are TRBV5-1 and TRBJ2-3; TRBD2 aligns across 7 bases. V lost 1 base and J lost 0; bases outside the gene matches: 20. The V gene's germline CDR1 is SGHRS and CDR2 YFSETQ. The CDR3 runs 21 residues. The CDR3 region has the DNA TGCGCCAGCAGCTTGAGGGCCCCTATCACCCGGCTAGCGGCCAGCACAGATACGCAGTATTTT. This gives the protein CASSLRAPITRLAASTDTQYF. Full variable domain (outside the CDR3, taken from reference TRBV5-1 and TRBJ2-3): KAGVTQTPRYLIKTRGQQVTLSCSPISGHRSVSWYQQTPGQGLQFLFEYFSETQRNKGNFPGRFSGRQFSNSRSEMNVSTLELGDSALYLCASSLRAPITRLAASTDTQYFGPGTRLTVL.

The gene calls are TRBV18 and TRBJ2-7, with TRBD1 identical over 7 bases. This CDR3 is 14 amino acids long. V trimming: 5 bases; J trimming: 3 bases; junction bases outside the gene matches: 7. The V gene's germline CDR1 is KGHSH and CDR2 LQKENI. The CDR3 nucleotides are TGTGCCAGCTCATCTAAAACAGGGGACTACGAGCAGTACTTC. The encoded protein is CASSSKTGDYEQYF.

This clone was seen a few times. As DNA, the CDR3 is TGTGCCAGCTCACCACTTCAAGGTTTCCTTGGGTATGGCTACACCTTC. Amino acids: CASSPLQGFLGYGYTF. The chain couples TRBV18 to TRBJ1-2; unclear D gene. V lost 1 base to trimming and J lost 5 bases, with 17 bases between them. CDR1 KGHSH and CDR2 LQKENI come from the germline V gene. The CDR3 is made up of 16 amino acids.

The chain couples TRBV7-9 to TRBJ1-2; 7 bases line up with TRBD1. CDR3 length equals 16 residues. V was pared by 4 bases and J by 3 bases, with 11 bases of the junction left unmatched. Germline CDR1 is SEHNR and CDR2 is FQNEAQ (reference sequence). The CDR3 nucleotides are TGTGCCAGCAGCTGGGGTTCAGGGGGATTGCACTATGGCTACACCTTC. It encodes CASSWGSGGLHYGYTF.

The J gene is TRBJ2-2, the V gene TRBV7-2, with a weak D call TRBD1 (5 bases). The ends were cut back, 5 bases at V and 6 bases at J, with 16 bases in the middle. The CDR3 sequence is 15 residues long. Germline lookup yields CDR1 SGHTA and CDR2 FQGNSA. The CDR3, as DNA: TGTGCCAGCAGCCCCTCATGGGGCGTCGCCGGGGAGCTGTTTTTT. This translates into CASSPSWGVAGELFF.

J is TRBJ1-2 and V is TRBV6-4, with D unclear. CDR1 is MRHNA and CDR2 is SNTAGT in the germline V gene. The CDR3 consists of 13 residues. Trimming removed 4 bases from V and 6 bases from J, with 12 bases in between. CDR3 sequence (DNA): TGTGCCAGCAGTGTGAGCCCCGGGGATGGCTACACCTTC. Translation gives CASSVSPGDGYTF.

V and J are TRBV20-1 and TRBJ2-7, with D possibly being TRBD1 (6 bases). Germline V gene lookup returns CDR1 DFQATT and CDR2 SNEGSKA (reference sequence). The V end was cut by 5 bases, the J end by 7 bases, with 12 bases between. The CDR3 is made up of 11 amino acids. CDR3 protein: CSALQGKEQYF. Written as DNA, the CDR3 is TGCAGTGCTCTACAGGGTAAAGAGCAGTACTTC.